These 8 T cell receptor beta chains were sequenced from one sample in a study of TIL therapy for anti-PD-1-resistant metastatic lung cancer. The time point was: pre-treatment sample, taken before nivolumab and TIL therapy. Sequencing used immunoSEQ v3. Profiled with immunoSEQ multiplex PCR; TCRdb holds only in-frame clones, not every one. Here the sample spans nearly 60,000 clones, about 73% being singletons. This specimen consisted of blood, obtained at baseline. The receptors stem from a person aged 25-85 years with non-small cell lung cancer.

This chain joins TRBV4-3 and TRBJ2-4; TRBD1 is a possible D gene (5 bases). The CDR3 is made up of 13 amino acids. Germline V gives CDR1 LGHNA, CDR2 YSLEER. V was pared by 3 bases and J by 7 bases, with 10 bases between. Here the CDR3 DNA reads TGCGCCAGCAGCCAGGCCCCAGGGAACATTCAGTACTTC. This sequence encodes CASSQAPGNIQYF.

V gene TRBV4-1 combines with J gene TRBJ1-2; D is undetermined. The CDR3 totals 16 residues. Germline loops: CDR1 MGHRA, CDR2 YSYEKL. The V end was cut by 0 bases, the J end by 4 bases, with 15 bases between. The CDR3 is CASSQDLATGSYGYTF. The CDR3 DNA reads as TGCGCCAGCAGCCAAGATCTTGCAACCGGTTCCTATGGCTACACCTTC.

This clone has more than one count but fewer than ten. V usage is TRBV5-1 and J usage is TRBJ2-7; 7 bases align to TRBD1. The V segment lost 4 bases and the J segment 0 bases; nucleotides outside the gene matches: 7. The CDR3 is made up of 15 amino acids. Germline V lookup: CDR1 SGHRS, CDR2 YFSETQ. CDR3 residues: CASSPLQGSSYEQYF. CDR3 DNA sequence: TGCGCCAGCAGCCCTCTACAGGGGTCCTCCTACGAGCAGTACTTC. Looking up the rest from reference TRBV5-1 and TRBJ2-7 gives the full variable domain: KAGVTQTPRYLIKTRGQQVTLSCSPISGHRSVSWYQQTPGQGLQFLFEYFSETQRNKGNFPGRFSGRQFSNSRSEMNVSTLELGDSALYLCASSPLQGSSYEQYFGPGTRLTVT.

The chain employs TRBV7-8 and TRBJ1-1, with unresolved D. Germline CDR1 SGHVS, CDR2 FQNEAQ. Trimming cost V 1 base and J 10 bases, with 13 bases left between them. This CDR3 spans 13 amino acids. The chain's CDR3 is CASSLGEFLGAFF. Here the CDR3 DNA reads TGTGCCAGCAGCTTAGGTGAATTTTTAGGAGCTTTCTTT.

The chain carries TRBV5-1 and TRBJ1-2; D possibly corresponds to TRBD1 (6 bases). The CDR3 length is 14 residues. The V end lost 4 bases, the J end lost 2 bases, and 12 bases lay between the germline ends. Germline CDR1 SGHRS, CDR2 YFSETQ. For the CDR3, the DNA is TGCGCCAGCAGCCCCGGGACACTGAACTATGGCTACACCTTC. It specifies CASSPGTLNYGYTF.

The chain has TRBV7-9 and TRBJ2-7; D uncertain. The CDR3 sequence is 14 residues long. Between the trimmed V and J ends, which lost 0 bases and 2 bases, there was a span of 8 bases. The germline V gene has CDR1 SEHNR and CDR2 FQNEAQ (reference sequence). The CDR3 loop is CASSLAYLPYEQYF. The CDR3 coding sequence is TGTGCCAGCAGCTTAGCGTACCTGCCCTACGAGCAGTACTTC.

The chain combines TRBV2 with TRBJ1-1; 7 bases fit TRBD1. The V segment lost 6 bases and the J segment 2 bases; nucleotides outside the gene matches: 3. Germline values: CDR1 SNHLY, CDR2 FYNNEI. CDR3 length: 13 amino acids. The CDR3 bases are TGTGCCAGCAGCCGGGACAGCAACACTGAAGCTTTCTTT. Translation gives CASSRDSNTEAFF.

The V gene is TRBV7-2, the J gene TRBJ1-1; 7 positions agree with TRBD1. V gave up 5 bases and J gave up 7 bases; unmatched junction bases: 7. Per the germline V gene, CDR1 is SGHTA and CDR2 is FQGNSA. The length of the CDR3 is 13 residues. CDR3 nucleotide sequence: TGTGCCAGCAGCATACAGGGGTTCGGTGAAGCTTTCTTT. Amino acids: CASSIQGFGEAFF.